What follows are 11 T cell receptor beta chains derived from one specimen sequenced in a study of spatial heterogeneity in lung cancer. Time point meaning: blood at routine non-recurrence follow-up after resection. TCRdb processed the 5' RACE reads anew with MiXCR; each CDR3 protein has one entry. The sample holds approximately 70,000 distinct CDR3 sequences; about 8.2% are singletons and the top ten take 1.9%. The sample in question was PBMCs, obtained at follow-up. The receptors stem from a female donor with early-stage non-small cell lung cancer.

This clonotype was picked up many times. The V and J genes are TRBV11-2 and TRBJ2-5; 10 bases align to TRBD2. Unmatched junction bases numbered 9, after V lost 0 bases and J lost 8 bases. The CDR3 runs 16 residues. CDR1 and CDR2 (germline): SGHAT, FQNNGV. Written as DNA, the CDR3 is TGTGCCAGCAGCTTAGATCTTCCTAGCGGGGGTGAAACCCAGTACTTC. This gives the protein CASSLDLPSGGETQYF.

This clonotype was picked up many times. The V gene is TRBV11-2, the J gene TRBJ2-1; no firm D call. The ends were cut back, 0 bases at V and 12 bases at J, with 15 bases in the middle. The CDR3 length is 14 residues. Germline CDR1 SGHAT, CDR2 FQNNGV. The CDR3 here is CASSLDLSAWWQFF. The DNA for the CDR3 is TGTGCCAGCAGCTTAGATCTGTCAGCATGGTGGCAGTTCTTC.

This clonotype was seen at least ten times. The rearrangement joins TRBV6-1 to TRBJ1-1; TRBD1 matches 9 bases. V gave up 6 bases and J gave up 7 bases; unmatched junction bases: 12. CDR1 is MNHNS, CDR2 SASEGT, per germline. The CDR3 runs 15 residues. CDR3 bases: TGTGCCAGCAGGGGACCGGGACAGGGACGATATGAAGCTTTCTTT. Protein: CASRGPGQGRYEAFF.

This clonotype was observed a handful of times. An end of the junction differs from the germline gene, which may be a read error. V gene TRBV6-6 combines with J gene TRBJ1-1; D is ambiguous. The CDR3 sequence is 12 residues long. Germline V gives CDR1 MNHNY, CDR2 SVGAGI (reference sequence). CDR3 sequence reads: CASSFSNNEAFF. Written as DNA, the CDR3 is TGTGCCAGCAGTTTTAGTAACAATGAAGCTTTCTTT.

The V call is TRBV6-6, the J call TRBJ2-7, with 8 bases fitting TRBD2. This CDR3 region has 18 residues. CDR1 and CDR2 from the germline V gene are MNHNY and SVGAGI (reference sequence). The junction had 14 bases not matched to a gene; V was cut back by 4 bases and J by 0 bases. For the CDR3, the DNA is TGTGCCAGCAGTTCAGCCCGCGGGAGGACCACCGACTCCTACGAGCAGTACTTC. It is translated as CASSSARGRTTDSYEQYF.

This clonotype was seen at least ten times. The chain uses TRBV20-1 and TRBJ2-7, with TRBD2 identical over 8 bases. Unmatched junction bases numbered 10, after V lost 0 bases and J lost 6 bases. This CDR3 spans 15 amino acids. The germline gives CDR1 DFQATT, CDR2 SNEGSKA (reference sequence). The CDR3 DNA sequence: TGCAGTGCTAGAGAGACTAGCGCGAGGCACCTCGAGCAGTACTTC. This sequence encodes CSARETSARHLEQYF.

Comment on this clonotype: This could be a read error, since a much larger clone is one nucleotide away. This chain links TRBV15 with TRBJ2-7, with D perhaps matching TRBD1 (6 bases). V lost 7 bases, J lost 0 bases, and 13 bases lay in between. Germline CDR1 reads LNHNV; CDR2 reads YYDKDF (reference sequence). This CDR3 has 14 amino acids. The CDR3 region is CATNRDRSSYEQYF. The CDR3 nucleotides are TGTGCCACCAACAGGGACCGGAGCTCCTACGAGCAGTACTTC.

Concerning this clonotype itself: A much larger clone sits a single nucleotide away, making a read error possible. The genes are TRBV29-1 and TRBJ2-7, with D unclear. Germline CDR1 and CDR2: SQVTM and ANQGSEA. The CDR3 spans 13 residues. The V gene lost 4 bases and the J gene lost 3 bases, with 13 bases spanning the gap. The CDR3 loop reads CSVARRFDYEQYF. In DNA form, the CDR3 reads TGCAGCGTTGCGCGTCGGTTTGACTACGAGCAGTACTTC.

This clonotype was seen ten or more times. The chain combines TRBV20-1 with TRBJ2-1; the D gene is possibly TRBD2 (6 bases). The V end was cut by 2 bases, the J end by 8 bases, with 19 bases between. This CDR3 contains 15 residues. Germline V CDR1 and CDR2: DFQATT, SNEGSKA (reference sequence). CDR3 amino acids: CSARREWATIDEQFF. The DNA for the CDR3 is TGCAGTGCTAGACGGGAGTGGGCTACAATCGATGAGCAGTTCTTC.

Ten or more counts support this clonotype. CDR3 residues: CATGGRFDLHEQFF. In DNA, the CDR3 is TGTGCCACGGGGGGCAGGTTCGATCTACATGAGCAGTTCTTC. The J gene is TRBJ2-1, the V gene TRBV19; possibly TRBD2 for D (7 bases). This CDR3 contains 14 residues. Deletions cut 10 bases from V and 8 bases from J, with 21 bases between. Germline CDR1 LNHDA, CDR2 SQIVND (reference sequence).

This clonotype was counted at least ten times. V is TRBV6-2 or TRBV6-3 and J is TRBJ2-3; D not resolved. The length of the CDR3 is 16 residues. V was trimmed by 7 bases and J by 2 bases, leaving 19 bases between them. CDR1 MNHEY and CDR2 SVGEGT come from the germline V gene. The CDR3 loop reads CASTLSSPEHTDTQYF. The CDR3 DNA follows: TGTGCCAGCACTTTATCCAGTCCCGAACACACAGATACGCAGTATTTT.